This T cell receptor (beta chain) was sequenced in a study of naive and memory T cell subsets (TCRdb year 2017). Study-level background: Sorted naive and memory T cell subsets from peripheral blood were analyzed in the study using a UMI-based, open-source pipeline for TCR alpha and beta sequencing. RNA was DNase-treated and reverse transcribed with TCR constant-region primers, mostly using SuperScript III. The results of the functional CMV T cell responses matched the IgG serology results in every case.

The CDR3 contains 18 residues, cysteine and phenylalanine counted. Only CDR3 DNA remains: 54 bases, in frame from the first base. The germline V and J ends show losses of 8 bases and 0 bases respectively, and no gene match explains 13 bases of the junction. The germline V gene specifies MGHRA as CDR1 and YSYEKL as CDR2. From the second PCR step on, the TCR alpha and beta chain libraries were amplified in separate reactions. The CMV status of each donor was determined by measuring IFNgamma production from CD4+ T cells after fresh PBMCs had been stimulated overnight with CMV viral lysate. CD4 T cells were positively selected using Miltenyi beads, after which CD8 T cells were positively selected from the CD4-negative fraction. Cells stained for CD3, CD4, CD8, CD45RA, CD27 and a live/dead dye were sorted on a BD Aria II into four subsets by CD45RA and CD27. Effector memory cells were sorted as CD45RA-CD27-, and EMRA cells as CD45RA+CD27-. Three healthy volunteers provided blood, and each donor's sample was split into CD4 and CD8 T cells and then further divided into four differentiation subsets. About 0.13 L of peripheral blood was collected from each donor, and PBMC were isolated by Ficoll-Paque PLUS density-gradient centrifugation. Sorted cells were lysed in RLT buffer, and RNA was extracted with a Qiagen RNeasy kit and stored at -80°C.

The library came from UMI-ligation and nested PCR. The beta constant-region primer was an equimolar mix of two oligonucleotides covering both TRBC1 and TRBC2. A single-stranded oligonucleotide bearing the SP2 primer plus a 12-nucleotide UMI was ligated onto the 3' end of the cDNA by T4 RNA ligase 1. Four rounds of PCR were used to amplify ligated cDNA, with nested alpha and beta constant-region primers being used together with the SP2 primer. The ligation reaction was kept at 16 degrees C for roughly 19-25 hours. PCR2 was typically performed as a SYBR Green qPCR and was stopped at a predetermined threshold so that over-amplification was prevented. Apart from the first purification, every purification step used Agencourt AMPure XP magnetic beads. Libraries were quantified by Qubit and checked on a TapeStation, with a main peak expected near 650 bp. Sequencing of the pooled libraries was done on an Illumina MiSeq using v2 2x251 paired-end kits, which typically yielded roughly 0.9-2.2 million reads per sample. Each sample's library went into the pool at approximately 4 nM, and about 5-7.5% PhiX was added to help with cluster recognition. The authors' analysis ran thus. FASTQ reads processed by Demultiplexor were assigned V and J genes by Decombinator through tag matching that tolerated a single base-pair mismatch. UMIs were used by Collapsinator to correct both sequencing errors and frequency errors arising from PCR heterogeneity. TCRs were translated and CDR3s were extracted from the conserved cysteine to the FGXG phenylalanine by CDR3Translator, with non-productive sequences being flagged. Gini, Shannon entropy and inverse Simpson indices were computed after subsampling the repertoires to the same number of UMI-defined TCRs. Power-law fits to clonotype abundance distributions were performed by maximum likelihood within the linear range. Similar UMI counts, unique TCR numbers and clonal distributions were obtained with the pipeline and with MIGEC on one naive CD8 sample. A set of some 7,000 CMV-associated CDR3 sequences, compiled from VDJdb and a published dataset, was used to search the repertoires. Clones were called with MiXCR by TCRdb after fastp trimmed the public reads at Q25, and only in-frame beta chains were retained. CDR3 protein duplicates are merged, each entry listing the most common genes and DNA. The V and J calls, along with clone size, are taken from TCRdb and not from the paper's own processing. The sample profile shows thousands of distinct CDR3 sequences; around 7.8% of them were found once. 83% of the sample goes to the ten largest clones.

This clonotype was observed a handful of times. Its antigen remains undetermined. Per-base quality was not reported, and no clone a single base away is much larger than it. Overall results and qualifications from the work: Following error correction, more than 85% of naive TCR sequences occurred only once, which made naive abundance distributions much steeper than those of memory subsets. Gini index rose and Shannon and inverse Simpson diversity fell from naive through CM, EM and EMRA in both CD4 and CD8 cells. RNA-based TCR counts may be influenced by expression changes linked to T cell activation and differentiation. Each clonotype was defined as a single alpha or beta chain sequence rather than as a paired alpha/beta receptor. The repertoire findings for the naive and memory subsets could not be validated against a ground truth because none was available. The abundance of TCRs followed a power law with an exponent that differed between naive and memory subsets yet stayed consistent across the three individuals.

Rearrangement joined TRBV4-1 to TRBJ2-2; 9 central bases correspond to TRBD2. The sequence was collected from a human donor in good health. Sequencing input: CD4+ TEMRA cells from blood. The sample's cell subset or site label is to be understood as: effector memory re-expressing CD45RA, CD45RA+ CD27-. The CDR3 region reads CASARGAGGVTNTGELFF. The nucleotides read TGCGCCAGCGCCCGCGGAGCGGGAGGCGTGACGAACACCGGGGAGCTGTTTTTT.